The T cell receptor beta chain described here comes from a study of cytomegalovirus exposure and HLA in healthy donors. In the study overall: It was reported in a later analysis that the same platform had been used for the 120 validation repertoires as for the roughly 670 first-cohort repertoires.

Whole-study results and caveats: Reports described diagnosis of cytomegalovirus status by the classifier as highly specific and sensitive. It was found in a later analysis that first-cohort TCR clusters tended to co-occur in the 90 to 150 validation repertoires.

As to this clone: Its matching antigen is unknown.

Germline values: CDR1 SGHAT, CDR2 FQNNGV. Trimming stripped 5 bases from V and 5 bases from J, with 18 bases between. The CDR3 has 15 residues. Only in-frame clones appear in the TCRdb table, and some are missing; sequencing was by immunoSEQ multiplex PCR. This sample carries 110,000 to 150,000 clones, approximately 90% of them seen once, and the ten largest clones take around 0.7%. The gene calls are TRBV11-2 and TRBJ1-2; perhaps TRBD1 as D (6 bases). The TCR sequence derives from a man younger than 30 in good health and CMV-seronegative. Sequenced sample: PBMCs. DNA of the CDR3: TGTGCCAGCAGCCGAGCTGGACAGCTCGATTATGGCTACACCTTC. Translation: CASSRAGQLDYGYTF.